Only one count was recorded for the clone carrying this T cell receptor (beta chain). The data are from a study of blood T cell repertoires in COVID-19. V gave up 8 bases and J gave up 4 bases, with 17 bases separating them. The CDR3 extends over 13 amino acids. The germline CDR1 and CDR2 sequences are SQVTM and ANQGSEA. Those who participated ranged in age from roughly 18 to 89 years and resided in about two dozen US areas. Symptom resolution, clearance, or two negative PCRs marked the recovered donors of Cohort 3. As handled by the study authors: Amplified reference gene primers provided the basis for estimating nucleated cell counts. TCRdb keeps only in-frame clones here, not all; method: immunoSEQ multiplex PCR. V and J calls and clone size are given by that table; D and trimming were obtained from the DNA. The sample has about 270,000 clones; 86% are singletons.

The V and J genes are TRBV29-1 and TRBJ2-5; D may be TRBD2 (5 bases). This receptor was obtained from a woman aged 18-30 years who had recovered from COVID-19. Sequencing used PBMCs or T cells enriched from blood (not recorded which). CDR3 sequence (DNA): TGCAGCATGTCCGGCGCGGCGGGAGAGACCCAGTACTTC. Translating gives CSMSGAAGETQYF.